This T cell receptor (beta chain) was captured in a study of cytomegalovirus exposure and HLA in healthy donors (dated by TCRdb to 2017 to 2019). Notes on the research overall: According to an earlier analysis of a few hundred of the donors, about 179 million T cells yielded 100 million or so unique TCR beta sequences and approximately 300 Gb of sequence data. The number of typed donors differed by locus: 629-630 for A, B, C, DRB1 and DQB1; approximately 520 for DQA1; some 610 for DPA1; and around 470 for DPB1. The study aimed to test whether cataloging public T cell receptors could reveal signatures of past pathogen exposure. In a later genetic analysis, genome-wide SNP genotypes for about 55% of the roughly 700 donors were used, and that subset was treated as a discovery cohort. To decide whether each TCR beta V gene segment behaved as functional or pseudogenic, an earlier analysis of some 580 of the donors relied on high-throughput TCR beta sequencing. An early release covering 550 to 700 HLA-typed donors comprised about 300 gigabases of sequencing data and tens of millions of unique TCR sequences. Donor age, sex, ethnicity and CMV serostatus were compiled together with the repertoire data. In the later analysis, no new phenotypic data were used to find candidate immune exposures; instead, reliance was placed on TCR beta sequences and their occurrence across donors. To study patterns of TCR occurrence, a later analysis re-analyzed previously published TCR beta repertoires from more than 550 donors and added high-resolution HLA genotyping. All discovery cohort repertoires had been generated on a single sequencing platform. Besides the first cohort of roughly 660 subjects, a separate validation cohort made up of roughly 120 different subjects was used. Among the 398 genotyped donors, approximately 82% belonged to the genetic ancestry cluster associated with self-reported Caucasian donors. About five DR-DQ haplotypes were handled as single units for association and clustering, since linkage in the cohort was strong. To predict cytomegalovirus infection status, the study combined high-throughput TCR immunosequencing, statistical association of individual TCRs with disease status, and machine learning. Among some 410 genotyped donors of the cohort, an average of around 240,000 unique TCR beta nucleotide sequences were sequenced per donor, around 20% of them non-productive. Class I and class II HLA loci were covered by the typing at four-digit resolution. Using immunosequencing, the study profiled T cell repertoires from roughly 650 subjects and related those repertoires to cytomegalovirus serostatus. What the research found in general, with its limitations: It was suggested by the authors that the approach could potentially be generalized to other disease states and immunological phenotypes. In a later analysis, some 17,000 TCR beta sequences were associated with specific HLA alleles at a false discovery rate of 0.05. Sequencing depth was assumed to be roughly uniform across donors in the presence/absence analyses, though that assumption may not hold. When HLA alleles, especially DR and DQ, strongly co-occurred, attributing TCR associations to individual alleles was difficult. Because HLA typing was missing for some donors at each locus, association tests included only the typed subset. The 87-base-pair reads could not distinguish some IMGT-functional V segments, including TRBV6-2 and TRBV6-3, so those segments were excluded. The classifier was reported to diagnose cytomegalovirus status with high specificity and sensitivity in both the original and validation cohorts. Because counts were too low, about 15 rarely observed V segments, including chromosome 9 orphons, were left out of the earlier analysis of some 600 of the donors. The study gave a list of some 150 TCR beta chains associated with cytomegalovirus. In vitro tests confirmed that three of the cytomegalovirus-associated TCR beta chains recognize cytomegalovirus antigens. In a later analysis, the rate of TCR association differed among HLA loci, with DRB1 alleles having the most associated TCRs and HLA-C alleles having the fewest. In a later genetic analysis, a missense DCLRE1C variant was associated with V-gene and J-gene trimming of TCR beta chains, and the association was replicated in an independent cohort. Most TCR sequences were observed very rarely across donors, whereas some public TCRs were present in many individuals. Correlated functional status among segregating V segments might be attributable to linkage disequilibrium, but an unknown experimental factor could not be ruled out. Compared with the approximately 600-donor mean, donors in an Asian-associated ancestry cluster had fewer N-insertions in productive TCRs, according to a later genetic analysis. An earlier analysis of approximately 600 of the donors showed that most TCR beta V segments appeared in productive rearrangements either about 87% or about 30% of the time, which broadly matched IMGT annotations. Most CMV-associated TCR beta chains appeared to be HLA-restricted in a later analysis, and the HLA associations seemed to be driven largely by CMV exposure. A further reported finding was that TCR beta sequences accurately predicted the HLA-A and HLA-B alleles for most subjects in the first cohort. A cluster of highly shared sequence variants was judged likely to be a technical artifact of the sequencing pipeline. CMV serostatus was the only immune exposure information available for the cohort. In a later analysis, HLA-associated TCR beta chains were found to be more clonally expanded and to have lower generation probabilities than equally common non-associated chains. According to a later analysis, parvovirus B19, influenza, CMV and Epstein-Barr virus appeared linked to several top co-occurrence clusters. In this cohort, only TCR beta chains were sequenced, and detectable features were limited by the absence of alpha or paired-chain data.

The CDR3 has 17 amino acids, counting the end cysteine and phenylalanine. Only the CDR3 DNA stays, 51 bases, in frame from base 1. CDR1 and CDR2 are drawn from the germline V gene (reference sequence): SGHNT, YYREEE. V ends up 2 bases short and J 8 bases short, with an unmatched junction base count of 12. Notes on this clone: Which antigen it targets is not known. Base qualities are not provided; no much larger clone lies one nucleotide away.

Receptors were amplified or captured by the immunoSEQ multiplex PCR assay. A mixture of 60 forward primers for TCR Vbeta segments and 13 reverse primers for TCR Jbeta segments was used in the multiplex PCR. The CDR3 region of rearranged TCR beta genes was amplified from genomic DNA with a multiplex PCR assay. The amplified TCR beta libraries were sequenced on the Illumina HiSeq System as 87-base-pair reads. As for the original processing: A later analysis counted approximately 76 million unique TCR beta chains across the 650 to 800 repertoires, and some 11 million of these chains were shared by at least two donors. To remove PCR and sequencing errors, raw reads were error-corrected and collapsed into unique sequences using a nearest-neighbor algorithm that merged closely related sequences. CDR3 sequences were aligned to IMGT reference sequences to assign V, D and J gene segments. For a sequence to be retained, a match of at least six nucleotides to both a V gene segment and a J gene segment was required. A rearrangement was called productive if the CDR3 had no stop codons and remained in frame with V and J, and every other rearrangement was called non-productive. CDR3 was defined by IMGT convention, running from the second conserved V-encoded cysteine to the conserved J-encoded phenylalanine. The earlier analysis of about 640 of the donors excluded any sequence lacking an unambiguous match to a single V gene segment. In an earlier analysis of around 600 of the donors, V segments were called functional above 56.7% productive rearrangements and were called segregating when the between-donor standard deviation exceeded 5%. A statistical classification framework was developed to diagnose cytomegalovirus status using the catalog of TCR beta chain sequences. In a later analysis, V and J genes were assigned by comparing TCR nucleotide sequences against IMGT/GENE-DB human TR gene sequences. Using the TCRdist pipeline, a later analysis assigned CDR3 sequences along with most-parsimonious VDJ recombination scenarios. In a later analysis, each TCR beta chain was defined by its CDR3 amino acid sequence together with its V-gene family, and reads without a unique V-gene family were excluded. In a later analysis, a few hundred highly shared, low-generation-probability nucleotide sequences were removed to address suspected cross-contamination and a sequencing artifact. In a later analysis, a clonal expansion index was calculated for each public chain from normalized within-repertoire ranks of inferred template counts. In a later analysis, generation probabilities were computed using a VDJ recombination model fitted to out-of-frame rearrangements, and the results were checked against IGoR. Hypergeometric tests were used in a later analysis to score TCR-TCR, TCR-HLA and TCR-CMV co-occurrence, with a repertoire-size bias correction applied to the TCR pairs. False discovery rates were estimated in a later analysis by permuting HLA or CMV assignments 20 times. In a later analysis, co-occurring TCRs were grouped using DBSCAN, with TCRdist sequence similarity added in when clustering inside HLA-allele-positive subsets. Repertoires with fewer than 30,000 or more than 120,000 public chains, plus five repertoires with anomalous nucleotide sharing, were excluded from co-occurrence clustering. The table comes from immuneACCESS by way of TCRdb, which keeps in-frame sequences with V and J called. Part of the clones is missing from these tables; in studies checked, under half for an unresolved V gene and the rest for unknown reasons. That table supplies the V and J calls and clone size; D and trimming were determined from the DNA. A total of approximately 59,000 clones appear in this sample, 70% to 80% of them only once. The ten biggest clones cover around 3% of the sample.

The cohort comprised some 730 healthy bone marrow donors. At the time of sampling, every cohort member was nominally healthy, though immune exposures that went unrecorded were likely present. The donor tested CMV seropositive and was one of the 289 seropositive cohort members. A peripheral blood sample was collected from each donor, and TCR beta sequencing was performed on peripheral blood mononuclear cells. Genomic DNA was extracted from the blood cell samples with the Qiagen DNeasy Blood Extraction Kit. This receptor was taken from a girl aged 5-17 years in good health and CMV-seropositive. The sequencing input was PBMCs. The receptor chain draws on TRBV5-4 and TRBJ2-1, and TRBD2 aligns with 11 junction nucleotides. The sequence in DNA is TGTGCCAGCAGCTTAGGGTCTAGCGGGAGGAAGTCCCATGAGCAGTTCTTC. This translates into CASSLGSSGRKSHEQFF.